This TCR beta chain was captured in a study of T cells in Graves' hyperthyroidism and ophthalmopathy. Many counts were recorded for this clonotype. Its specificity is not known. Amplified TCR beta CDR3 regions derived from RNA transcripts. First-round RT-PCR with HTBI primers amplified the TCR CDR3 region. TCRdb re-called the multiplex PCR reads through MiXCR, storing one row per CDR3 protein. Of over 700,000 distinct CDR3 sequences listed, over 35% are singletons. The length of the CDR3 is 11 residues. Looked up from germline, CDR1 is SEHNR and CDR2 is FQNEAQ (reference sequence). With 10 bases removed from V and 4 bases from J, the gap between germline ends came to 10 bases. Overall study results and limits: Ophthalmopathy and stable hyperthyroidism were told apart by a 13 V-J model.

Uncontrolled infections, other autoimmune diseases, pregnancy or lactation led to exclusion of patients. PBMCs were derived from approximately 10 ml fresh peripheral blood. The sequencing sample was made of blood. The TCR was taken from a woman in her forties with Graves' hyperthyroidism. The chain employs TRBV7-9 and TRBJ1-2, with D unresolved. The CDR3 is CATVQTYGYTF. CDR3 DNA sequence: TGTGCCACCGTCCAGACCTATGGCTACACCTTC.